This T cell receptor beta chain was documented in a study of blood T cell repertoires in COVID-19. Looking at the study overall: Material from acute and convalescent COVID-19 was sourced from the United States, Italy and Spain.

The CDR3 spans 12 residues. Trimming took off 11 bases at V and 2 bases at J, with 12 bases between the two ends. The V gene's germline CDR1 is MNHNY and CDR2 SVGAGI (reference sequence). Method: immunoSEQ multiplex PCR; TCRdb's copy keeps in-frame clones and lacks some. The sample holds about 75,000 clones; 80% to 95% are singletons and the top ten take less than 9%. This clonotype was sampled from a human donor in a cohort sampled during active COVID-19. The rearrangement uses TRBV6-6 and TRBJ1-2, with D uncertain. The sample taken for sequencing was peripheral blood. The CDR3 sequence: CAASPGNYGYTF. CDR3 coding DNA: TGTGCCGCCTCGCCTGGCAACTATGGCTACACCTTC.